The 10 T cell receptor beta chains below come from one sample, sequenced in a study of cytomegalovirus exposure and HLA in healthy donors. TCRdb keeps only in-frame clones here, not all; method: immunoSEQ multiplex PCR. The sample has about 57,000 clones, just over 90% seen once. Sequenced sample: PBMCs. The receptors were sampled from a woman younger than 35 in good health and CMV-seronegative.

The CDR3 sequence: CASSPGTSLPNTQYF. The CDR3 DNA follows: TGTGCCAGCTCCCCAGGGACTAGCCTTCCAAATACGCAGTATTTT. The chain couples TRBV19 to TRBJ2-3, with 9 bases that match TRBD2. Germline-derived CDR1 and CDR2 are LNHDA and SQIVND (reference sequence). The CDR3 is 15 residues long. The V and J ends lost 9 bases and 7 bases, in that order; junction bases with no gene match: 14. The variable domain in full, completed from reference TRBV19 and TRBJ2-3, reads DGGITQSPKYLFRKEGQNVTLSCEQNLNHDAMYWYRQDPGQGLRLIYYSQIVNDFQKGDIAEGYSVSREKKESFPLTVTSAQKNPTAFYLCASSPGTSLPNTQYFGPGTRLTVL.

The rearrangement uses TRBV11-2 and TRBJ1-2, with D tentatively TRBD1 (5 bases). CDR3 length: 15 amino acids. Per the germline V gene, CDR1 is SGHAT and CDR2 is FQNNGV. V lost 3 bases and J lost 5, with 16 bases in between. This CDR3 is CASSLYSGAPYGYTF. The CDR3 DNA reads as TGTGCCAGCAGCTTGTATAGTGGGGCACCTTATGGCTACACCTTC.

CDR3 sequence (DNA): TGTGCCAGCAGCGTAGAGGGGCGGATTTACAATGAGCAGTTCTTC. Translated, it gives CASSVEGRIYNEQFF. The V call is TRBV9, the J call TRBJ2-1; a weak D match, TRBD1 (5 bases). The V and J ends lost 0 bases and 4 bases respectively, with 11 bases between them. CDR1 SGDLS and CDR2 YYNGEE come from the germline V gene. CDR3 length equals 15 residues.

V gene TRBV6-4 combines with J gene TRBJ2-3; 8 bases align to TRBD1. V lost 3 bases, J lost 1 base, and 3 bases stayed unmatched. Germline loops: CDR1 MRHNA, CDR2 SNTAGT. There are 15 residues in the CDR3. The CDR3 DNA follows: TGTGCCAGCAGTGATTCGGGACAGGGCACAGATACGCAGTATTTT. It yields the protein CASSDSGQGTDTQYF.

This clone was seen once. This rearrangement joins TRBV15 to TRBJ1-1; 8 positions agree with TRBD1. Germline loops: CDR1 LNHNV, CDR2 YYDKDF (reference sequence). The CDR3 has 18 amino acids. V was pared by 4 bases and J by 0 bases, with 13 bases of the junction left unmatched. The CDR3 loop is CATSTVRYQGAMNTEAFF. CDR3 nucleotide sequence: TGTGCCACCAGCACAGTCCGCTATCAGGGGGCCATGAACACTGAAGCTTTCTTT.

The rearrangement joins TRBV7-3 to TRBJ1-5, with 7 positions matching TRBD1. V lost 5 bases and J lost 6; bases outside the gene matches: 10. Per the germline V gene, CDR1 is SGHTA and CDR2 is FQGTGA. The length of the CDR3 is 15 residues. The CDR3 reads CASSPGTAFGQPQHF. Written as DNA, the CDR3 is TGTGCCAGCAGCCCCGGGACAGCTTTCGGTCAGCCCCAGCATTTT. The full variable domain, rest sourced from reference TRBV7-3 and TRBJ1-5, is GAGVSQTPSNKVTEKGKYVELRCDPISGHTALYWYRQSLGQGPEFLIYFQGTGAADDSGLPNDRFFAVRPEGSVSTLKIQRTERGDSAVYLCASSPGTAFGQPQHFGDGTRLSIL.

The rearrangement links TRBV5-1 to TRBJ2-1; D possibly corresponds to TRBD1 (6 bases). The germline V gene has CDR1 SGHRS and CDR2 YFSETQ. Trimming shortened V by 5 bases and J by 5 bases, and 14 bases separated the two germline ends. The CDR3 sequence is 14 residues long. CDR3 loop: CASRNGQSNNEQFF. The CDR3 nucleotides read TGCGCCAGCAGAAACGGACAGTCAAACAATGAGCAGTTCTTC.

In DNA form, the CDR3 reads TGTGCCAGCAGTTCACAGGGTGGCACTGAAGCTTTCTTT. It specifies CASSSQGGTEAFF. The chain carries TRBV27 and TRBJ1-1, with D perhaps TRBD1 (6 bases). The CDR3 sequence is 13 residues long. Germline loops: CDR1 MNHEY, CDR2 SMNVEV (reference sequence). V lost 4 bases, J lost 4 bases, and 10 bases lay in between.

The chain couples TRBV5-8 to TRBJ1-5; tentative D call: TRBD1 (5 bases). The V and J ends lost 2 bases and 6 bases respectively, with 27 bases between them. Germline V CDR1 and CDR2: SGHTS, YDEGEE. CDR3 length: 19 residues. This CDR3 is CASSFITGLRDTHSQPQHF. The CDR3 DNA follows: TGTGCCAGCAGCTTTATAACGGGACTGAGGGATACCCACAGTCAGCCCCAGCATTTT. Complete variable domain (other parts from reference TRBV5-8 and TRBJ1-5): EAGVTQSPTHLIKTRGQQATLRCSPISGHTSVYWYQQALGLGLQFLLWYDEGEERNRGNFPPRFSGRQFPNYSSELNVNALELEDSALYLCASSFITGLRDTHSQPQHFGDGTRLSIL.

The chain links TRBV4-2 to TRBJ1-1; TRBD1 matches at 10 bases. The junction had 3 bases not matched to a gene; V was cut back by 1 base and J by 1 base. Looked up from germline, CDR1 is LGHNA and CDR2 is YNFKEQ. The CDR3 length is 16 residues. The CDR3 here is CASSQGDRGSNTEAFF. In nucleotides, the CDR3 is TGTGCCAGCAGCCAAGGGGACAGGGGCTCGAACACTGAAGCTTTCTTT.